Listed here are 15 T cell receptor beta chains from one sample, sequenced in a study of metastatic and nonmetastatic thyroid tumors. Thyroid surgery was performed in patients who had received no treatment beforehand. MiXCR reprocessed the PCR reads for TCRdb. The sample lists about 42,000 clones; 9% to 14% were seen once. Source material: blood. The receptor source for this set is a male donor with papillary thyroid cancer or a benign thyroid nodule (not recorded which). Some clones in this sample may be carry-over from other donors' samples.

This clone has only a few counts. Here the CDR3 reads CASTPRSPEQGRGYTF. The CDR3, as DNA: TGTGCCAGCACCCCCCGGAGCCCCGAACAGGGACGAGGCTACACCTTC. The gene calls are TRBV27 and TRBJ1-2; a weak D match, TRBD1 (6 bases). The CDR3 extends over 16 amino acids. The V and J ends lost 7 bases and 8 bases respectively, with 26 bases between them. The germline gives CDR1 MNHEY, CDR2 SMNVEV (reference sequence).

The V call is TRBV3-1, the J call TRBJ2-7, with 8 bases identical to TRBD2. Unmatched junction bases numbered 11, after V lost 5 bases and J lost 5 bases. This CDR3 is 15 amino acids long. Germline V gene lookup returns CDR1 LGHDT and CDR2 YNNKEL (reference sequence). CDR3 bases: TGTGCCAGCAGCTTGCCGGGACTAGGATCCCACGAGCAGTACTTC. Translated, it gives CASSLPGLGSHEQYF.

This clone was counted at least ten times. The V call is TRBV4-2, the J call TRBJ1-1; a weak D match, TRBD1 (5 bases). Germline values: CDR1 LGHNA, CDR2 YNFKEQ. The length of the CDR3 is 14 residues. V was trimmed by 5 bases and J by 10 bases, leaving 20 bases between them. Here the CDR3 reads CASSVTGTPGGAFF. The CDR3 DNA reads TGTGCCAGCAGCGTCACCGGGACCCCAGGAGGAGCTTTCTTT.

Ten or more counts support this clone. The conserved closing phenylalanine or tryptophan is absent in this CDR3, likely reflecting a read error. The genes are TRBV6-6 and TRBJ1-2; D is unclear. The CDR3 has 13 amino acids. Germline V gene data show CDR1 as MNHNY and CDR2 as SVGAGI (reference sequence). CDR3: CASSDSSSDGYTL. The CDR3 nucleotides read TGTGCCAGCAGTGACTCAAGTAGTGATGGCTACACCCTC.

This clone was found many times. The chain uses TRBV14 and TRBJ2-3; no reliable D call. Trimming removed 0 bases at V and 4 bases at J, with 14 bases between. Germline CDR1 is SGHDN and CDR2 is FVKESK. The CDR3 is made up of 16 amino acids. The CDR3 region has the DNA TGTGCCAGCAGCCAAGATTCAGGTGGCAGGCCAGATACGCAGTATTTT. Translating it yields CASSQDSGGRPDTQYF.

This clone showed up many times. This chain uses TRBV9 with TRBJ1-2; D is possibly TRBD1 (6 bases). Per the germline V gene, CDR1 is SGDLS and CDR2 is YYNGEE. The CDR3 loop spans 16 amino acids. V lost 4 bases, J lost 1 base, and 17 bases lay in between. CDR3 in amino acids: CASSQGHPVINYGYTF. The CDR3 DNA reads TGTGCCAGCAGCCAGGGACACCCGGTAATTAACTATGGCTACACCTTC. The entire variable domain, with the rest obtained from reference TRBV9 and TRBJ1-2, is as follows: DSGVTQTPKHLITATGQRVTLRCSPRSGDLSVYWYQQSLDQGLQFLIQYYNGEERAKGNILERFSAQQFPDLHSELNLSSLELGDSALYFCASSQGHPVINYGYTFGSGTRLTVV.

The CDR3 sequence is CAISVTGDGEKLFF. The CDR3 bases are TGTGCCATCAGTGTTACCGGGGATGGCGAAAAACTGTTTTTT. The rearrangement joins TRBV10-3 to TRBJ1-4, with D unclear. CDR1 ENHRY and CDR2 SYGVKD come from the germline V gene. CDR3 length: 14 amino acids. V lost 4 bases, J lost 8 bases, and 14 bases lay in between.

This clone showed up many times. The chain couples TRBV6-2 or TRBV6-3 to TRBJ2-1, with D possibly TRBD2 on 7 matching bases. With 5 bases removed from V and 5 bases from J, the gap between germline ends came to 16 bases. The germline V gene has CDR1 MNHEY and CDR2 SVGEGT. The CDR3 is made up of 15 amino acids. CDR3 residues: CASSLSGTFDNEQFF. CDR3 nucleotides: TGTGCCAGCAGTCTCAGCGGGACATTCGACAATGAGCAGTTCTTC.

Many counts were recorded for this clone. The chain joins TRBV20-1 to TRBJ2-3; 16 bases fit TRBD2. The CDR3 has 17 residues. Germline CDR1 reads DFQATT; CDR2 reads SNEGSKA (reference sequence). Trimming took 6 bases from V and 6 from J; bases not matched to a gene: 12. The chain's CDR3 is CSAQDAGLAGGRDTQYF. CDR3 nucleotides: TGCAGTGCCCAAGATGCGGGACTAGCGGGAGGGAGGGATACGCAGTATTTT.

This clone was seen more than once but under ten times. The V call is TRBV5-6, the J call TRBJ2-5, with TRBD2 matching over 9 bases. The trim removed 3 bases at V and 4 bases at J, leaving 7 bases unmatched. The CDR3 spans 15 residues. CDR1 and CDR2 (germline): SGHDT, YYEEEE. In DNA, the CDR3 is TGTGCCAGCAGCTCCTTAGCGGGAGTACGAGAGACCCAGTACTTC. Its translation: CASSSLAGVRETQYF.

This clone was seen many times. The chain recombines TRBV30 with TRBJ1-5; D is possibly TRBD1 (6 bases). V lost 0 bases and J lost 4, with 7 bases in between. The CDR3 runs to 13 residues. Germline CDR1 and CDR2: GTSNPN and SVGIG (reference sequence). The CDR3 DNA reads TGTGCCTGGAGTGTACAGGGAAATCAGCCCCAGCATTTT. Its protein product is CAWSVQGNQPQHF.

This clone was recorded at least ten times. This chain connects TRBV10-3 to TRBJ2-7, with 7 positions matching TRBD2. Germline lookup yields CDR1 ENHRY and CDR2 SYGVKD. V was clipped by 8 bases and J by 2 bases; unmatched bases: 15. CDR3 length: 16 residues. The CDR3 region is CAIAKTSFPKAYEQYF. For the CDR3, the DNA is TGTGCCATCGCTAAGACTAGCTTCCCAAAGGCCTACGAGCAGTACTTC.

With regard to this clone: A much larger clone sits a single nucleotide away, making a read error possible. The V call is TRBV5-4, the J call TRBJ2-7, with D perhaps matching TRBD1 or TRBD2 (6 bases each). CDR3 length equals 17 residues. The germline V gene has CDR1 SGHNT and CDR2 YYREEE (reference sequence). In DNA, the CDR3 is TGTGCCAGCATCTTGGGGGGCTCTGTTACGAGCTCCTACGAGCAGTACTTC. Encoded protein: CASILGGSVTSSYEQYF.

Only a few counts were recorded for this clone. A much bigger clone sits one base away, suggesting this may be a read error. This chain joins TRBV10-3 and TRBJ2-5; D not certain. CDR1 and CDR2 from the germline V gene are ENHRY and SYGVKD. CDR3 length: 13 amino acids. V lost 4 bases, J lost 5 bases, and 11 bases lay in between. CDR3 protein: CAISVDGRETQYF. CDR3 nucleotides: TGTGCCATCAGTGTCGACGGACGGGAGACCCAGTACTTC.

This sequence joins TRBV18 and TRBJ2-7; D might be TRBD2 (5 bases). CDR1 is KGHSH, CDR2 LQKENI, per germline. V was trimmed by 3 bases and J by 6 bases, leaving 21 bases between them. The CDR3 sequence is 16 residues long. The CDR3 DNA reads TGTGCCAGCTCACCCAACTTGCGGACTGCGATTTCCGAGCAGTACTTC. This gives the protein CASSPNLRTAISEQYF.